The clone carrying this TCR beta chain turned up a few times. Its antigen is not known. Donors showed nominal health when sampled, although they likely had unrecorded immune exposures. The sample comes from a study of cytomegalovirus exposure and HLA in healthy donors. Study-wide context: Researchers previously reported finding 90 million to 130 million unique TCR beta sequences from 150 million to 200 million T cells.

The PCR employed 60 Vbeta primers together with 13 Jbeta primers. Original data processing: Later, 65 million to 90 million unique TCR beta chains were counted in an analysis, and about 12 million of them were shared. This table comes from immunoSEQ multiplex PCR, and its TCRdb copy is limited to in-frame clones, with some not included. The D gene and trimming were derived from the DNA, and the V and J assignments and clone size from that table. The sample comprises about 170,000 clones, about 79% of which are singletons, and 0.75% to 0.8% rests with the top ten. J was trimmed by 0 bases and V by 7 bases; bases with no gene match: 2. The CDR3 consists of 15 residues. In germline, CDR1 is SGDLS, CDR2 YYNGEE. Study findings and constraints: Beyond CMV serostatus, there was no information to go on about immune exposure.

The sequenced material came from PBMCs. This receptor was taken from a female donor in good health and CMV-seronegative. The chain has TRBV9 and TRBJ2-3, with 13 bases fitting TRBD2. DNA of the CDR3: TGTGCCAGCGGACTAGCGGGGGTTAGCACAGATACGCAGTATTTT. This gives the protein CASGLAGVSTDTQYF. Complete variable domain (other parts from reference TRBV9 and TRBJ2-3): DSGVTQTPKHLITATGQRVTLRCSPRSGDLSVYWYQQSLDQGLQFLIQYYNGEERAKGNILERFSAQQFPDLHSELNLSSLELGDSALYFCASGLAGVSTDTQYFGPGTRLTVL.